This T cell receptor (beta chain) appears in the sequencing data of a study of beta chain features in type 1 diabetes. Every sorted population was more than 98% pure. Findings and limits, study-wide: Within patients, naive, central memory and Treg TCRB repertoires seemed more similar than within healthy donors. Patients with Type 1 diabetes showed moderately but significantly shorter TCRB CDR3s in all four CD4+ subsets. More deletions and fewer insertions at VDJ junctions were found in patients with type 1 diabetes.

For this clone: Its matching antigen is unknown.

Germline CDR1 MGHRA, CDR2 YSYEKL. This CDR3 is built from 17 residues. Trimming removed 1 base at V and 2 bases at J, with 17 bases between. The investigators reverse transcribed all of the isolated RNA, so they sequenced expressed TCRB transcripts. Clones were read by immunoSEQ multiplex PCR, and TCRdb kept only the in-frame ones, dropping some. Among about 410,000 clones listed, approximately 15% were seen once. The chain employs TRBV4-1 and TRBJ1-2; D unresolved. This clonotype was obtained from a man younger than 40 in good health. The specimen was naive CD4+ T cells from blood. CDR3 bases: TGCGCCAGCAGCCAAGGGTCTCGCGCAGCGACAAACTATGGCTACACCTTC. As protein: CASSQGSRAATNYGYTF.